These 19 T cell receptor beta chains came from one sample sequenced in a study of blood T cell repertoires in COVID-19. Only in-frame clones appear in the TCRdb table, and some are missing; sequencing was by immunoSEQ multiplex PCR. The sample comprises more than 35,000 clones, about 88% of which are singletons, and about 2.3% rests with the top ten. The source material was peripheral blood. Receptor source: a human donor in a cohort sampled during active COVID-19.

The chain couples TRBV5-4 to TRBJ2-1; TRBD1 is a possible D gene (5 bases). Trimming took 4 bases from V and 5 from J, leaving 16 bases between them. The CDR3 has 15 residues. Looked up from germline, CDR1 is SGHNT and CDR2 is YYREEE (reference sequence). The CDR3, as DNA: TGTGCCAGCAGCAACGTGGGGCTGACCGACAATGAGCAGTTCTTC. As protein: CASSNVGLTDNEQFF.

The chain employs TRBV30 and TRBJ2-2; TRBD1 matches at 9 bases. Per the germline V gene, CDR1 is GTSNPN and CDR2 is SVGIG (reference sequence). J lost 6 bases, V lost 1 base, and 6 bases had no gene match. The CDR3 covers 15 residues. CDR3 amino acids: CAWSEGQGLAGELFF. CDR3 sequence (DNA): TGTGCCTGGAGTGAGGGACAGGGTCTAGCCGGGGAGCTGTTTTTT. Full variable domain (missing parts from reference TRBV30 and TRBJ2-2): SQTIHQWPATLVQPVGSPLSLECTVEGTSNPNLYWYRQAAGRGLQLLFYSVGIGQISSEVPQNLSASRPQDRQFILSSKKLLLSDSGFYLCAWSEGQGLAGELFFGEGSRLTVL.

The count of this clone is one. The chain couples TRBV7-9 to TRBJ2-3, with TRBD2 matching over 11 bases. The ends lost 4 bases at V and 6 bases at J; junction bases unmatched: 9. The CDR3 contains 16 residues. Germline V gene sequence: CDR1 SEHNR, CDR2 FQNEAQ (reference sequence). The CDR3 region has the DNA TGTGCCAGCAGCTCCACTAGCGGGGGCCGAACTGATACGCAGTATTTT. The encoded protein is CASSSTSGGRTDTQYF.

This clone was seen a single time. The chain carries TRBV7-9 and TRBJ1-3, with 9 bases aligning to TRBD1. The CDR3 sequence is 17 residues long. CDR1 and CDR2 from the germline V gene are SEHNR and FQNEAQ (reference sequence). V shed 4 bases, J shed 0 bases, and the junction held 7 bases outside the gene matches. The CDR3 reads CASSSGQGLYSGNTIYF. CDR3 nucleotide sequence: TGTGCCAGCAGCTCAGGACAGGGGCTTTACTCTGGAAACACCATATATTTT.

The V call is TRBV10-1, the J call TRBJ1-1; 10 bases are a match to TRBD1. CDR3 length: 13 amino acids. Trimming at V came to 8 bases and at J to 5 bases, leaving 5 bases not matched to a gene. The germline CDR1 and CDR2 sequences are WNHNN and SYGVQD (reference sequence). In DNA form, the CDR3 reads TGCGCCAGCTCGGACAGGGGGTTGACTGAAGCTTTCTTT. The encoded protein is CASSDRGLTEAFF.

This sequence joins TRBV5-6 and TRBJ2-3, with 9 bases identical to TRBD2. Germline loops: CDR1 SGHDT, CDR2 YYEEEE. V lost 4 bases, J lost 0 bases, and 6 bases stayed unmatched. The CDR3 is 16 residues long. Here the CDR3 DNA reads TGTGCCAGCAGCACCTTAGCGGGGGCTAGCACAGATACGCAGTATTTT. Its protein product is CASSTLAGASTDTQYF.

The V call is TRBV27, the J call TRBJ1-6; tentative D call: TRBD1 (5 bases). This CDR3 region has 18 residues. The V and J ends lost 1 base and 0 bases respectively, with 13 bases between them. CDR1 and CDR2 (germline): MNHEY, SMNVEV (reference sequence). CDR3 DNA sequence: TGTGCCAGCAGTTTATGGGGCGGGGGGAGCTCCTATAATTCACCCCTCCACTTT. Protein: CASSLWGGGSSYNSPLHF.

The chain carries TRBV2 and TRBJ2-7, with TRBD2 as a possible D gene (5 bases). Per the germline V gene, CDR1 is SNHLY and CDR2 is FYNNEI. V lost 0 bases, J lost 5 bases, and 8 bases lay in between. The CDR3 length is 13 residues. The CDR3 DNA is TGTGCCAGCAGTGAAGCACCGAGGGACGAGCAGTACTTC. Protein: CASSEAPRDEQYF. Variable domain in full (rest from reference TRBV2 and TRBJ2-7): EPEVTQTPSHQVTQMGQEVILRCVPISNHLYFYWYRQILGQKVEFLVSFYNNEISEKSEIFDDQFSVERPDGSNFTLKIRSTKLEDSAMYFCASSEAPRDEQYFGPGTRLTVT.

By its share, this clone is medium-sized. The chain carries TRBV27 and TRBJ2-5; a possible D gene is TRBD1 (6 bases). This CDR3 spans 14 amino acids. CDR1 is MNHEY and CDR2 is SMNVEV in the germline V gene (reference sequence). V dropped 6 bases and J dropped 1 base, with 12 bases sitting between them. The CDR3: CASSERDTQETQYF. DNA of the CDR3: TGTGCCAGCAGCGAACGGGACACCCAAGAGACCCAGTACTTC.

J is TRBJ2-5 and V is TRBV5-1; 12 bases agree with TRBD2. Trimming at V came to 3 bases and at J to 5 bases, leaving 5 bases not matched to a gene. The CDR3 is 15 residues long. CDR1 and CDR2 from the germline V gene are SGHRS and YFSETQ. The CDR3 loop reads CASSSLTSGGETQYF. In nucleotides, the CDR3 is TGCGCCAGCAGCTCCCTGACTAGCGGGGGTGAGACCCAGTACTTC.

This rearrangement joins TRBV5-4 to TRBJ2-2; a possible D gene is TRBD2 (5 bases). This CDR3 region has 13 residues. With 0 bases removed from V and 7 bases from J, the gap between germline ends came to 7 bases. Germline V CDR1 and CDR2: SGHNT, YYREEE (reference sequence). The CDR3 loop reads CASSLDAGGELFF. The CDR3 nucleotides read TGTGCCAGCAGCTTGGACGCGGGCGGGGAGCTGTTTTTT.

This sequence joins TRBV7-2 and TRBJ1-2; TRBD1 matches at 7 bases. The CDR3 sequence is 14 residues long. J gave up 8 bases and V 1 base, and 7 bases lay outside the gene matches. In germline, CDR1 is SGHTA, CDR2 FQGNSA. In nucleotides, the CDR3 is TGTGCCAGCAGCTTAGGGCAGGGGGAGAGGGGCTACACCTTC. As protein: CASSLGQGERGYTF.

CDR3 nucleotide sequence: TGTGCCAGCAGTGAAGCGCTCGGACTAGGAGGATACGAGCAGTACTTC. It yields the protein CASSEALGLGGYEQYF. V is TRBV2 and J is TRBJ2-7; the match to TRBD2 covers 7 bases. V shed 0 bases, J shed 4 bases, and the junction held 9 bases outside the gene matches. This CDR3 comprises 16 residues. Per germline, CDR1 SNHLY and CDR2 FYNNEI.

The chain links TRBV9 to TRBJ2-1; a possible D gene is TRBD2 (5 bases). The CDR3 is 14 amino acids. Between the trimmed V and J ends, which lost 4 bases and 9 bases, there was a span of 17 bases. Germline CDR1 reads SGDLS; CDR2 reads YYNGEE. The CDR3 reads CASSLTGSPGEQFF. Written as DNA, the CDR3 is TGTGCCAGCAGCTTAACGGGATCCCCGGGTGAGCAGTTCTTC. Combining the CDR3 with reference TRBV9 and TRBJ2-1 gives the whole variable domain DSGVTQTPKHLITATGQRVTLRCSPRSGDLSVYWYQQSLDQGLQFLIQYYNGEERAKGNILERFSAQQFPDLHSELNLSSLELGDSALYFCASSLTGSPGEQFFGPGTRLTVL.

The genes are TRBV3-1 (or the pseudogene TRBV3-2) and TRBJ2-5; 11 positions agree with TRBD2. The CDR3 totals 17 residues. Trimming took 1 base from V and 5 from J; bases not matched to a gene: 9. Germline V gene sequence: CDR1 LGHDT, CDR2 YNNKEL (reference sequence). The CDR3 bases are TGTGCCAGCAGCCAAGCTCTGAGGCTAGCGGGGGGCGAGACCCAGTACTTC. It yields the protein CASSQALRLAGGETQYF.

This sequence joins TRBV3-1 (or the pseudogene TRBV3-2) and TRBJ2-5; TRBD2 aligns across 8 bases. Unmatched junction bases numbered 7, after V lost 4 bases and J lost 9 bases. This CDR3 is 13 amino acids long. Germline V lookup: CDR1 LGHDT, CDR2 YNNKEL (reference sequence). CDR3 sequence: CASSPGGTRAQYF. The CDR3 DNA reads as TGTGCCAGCAGCCCGGGGGGGACCCGAGCCCAGTACTTC.

The CDR3 nucleotides are TGTGCCAGCAGCCGGGGCACAGATACGCAGTATTTT. Amino acids: CASSRGTDTQYF. This chain uses TRBV7-9 with TRBJ2-3, with D unresolved. Per germline, CDR1 SEHNR and CDR2 FQNEAQ (reference sequence). The germline V and J ends were trimmed by 5 bases and 1 base, with 4 bases remaining between them. The CDR3 loop spans 12 amino acids.

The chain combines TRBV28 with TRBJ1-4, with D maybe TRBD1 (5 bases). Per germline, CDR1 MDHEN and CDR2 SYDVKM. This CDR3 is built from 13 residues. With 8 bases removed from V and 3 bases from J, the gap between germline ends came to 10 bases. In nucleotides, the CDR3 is TGTGCCAGCGGAAGACAGTCTAATGAAAAACTGTTTTTT. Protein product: CASGRQSNEKLFF. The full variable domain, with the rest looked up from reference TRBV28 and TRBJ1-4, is DVKVTQSSRYLVKRTGEKVFLECVQDMDHENMFWYRQDPGLGLRLIYFSYDVKMKEKGDIPEGYSVSREKKERFSLILESASTNQTSMYLCASGRQSNEKLFFGSGTQLSVL.

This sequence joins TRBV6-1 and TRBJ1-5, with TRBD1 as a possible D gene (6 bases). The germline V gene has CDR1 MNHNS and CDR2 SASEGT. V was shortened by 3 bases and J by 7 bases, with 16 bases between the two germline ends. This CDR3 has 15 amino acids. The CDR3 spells CASSETGTGGQPQHF. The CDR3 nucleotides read TGTGCCAGCAGTGAGACAGGCACCGGTGGACAGCCCCAGCATTTT.